This T cell receptor beta chain was sequenced in a study of human T cells and chemical hapten exposure. On the study more broadly: A 2 cm by 2 cm inner upper arm patch received 2% DPC for sensitization. TCR yields differed between samples (mainly from small differences in pooled library volume).

Regarding time point: pre-sensitization, week 0. Treatment meaning: therapeutic diphenylcyclopropenone sensitization with weekly scalp DPC. Donation of samples came from alopecia patients who were 18 to 70 years old and suitable for DPC. Germline V gene lookup returns CDR1 LGHDT and CDR2 YNNKEL (reference sequence). V dropped 4 bases and J dropped 3; count of bases not matched to a gene: 5. The CDR3 loop spans 16 amino acids. This clonotype is a singleton in its sample. The library tagged individual cDNA molecules with unique molecular identifiers. TCRdb itself ran the RACE reads through MiXCR, one entry per CDR3 protein. The sample has 350,000 to 400,000 distinct CDR3 sequences, about 5.1% seen once.

The source of this sequence is a woman in her forties or fifties with alopecia areata. Some clones in this sample may be carry-over from other donors' samples. The sample here was whole blood, taken in connection with sensitization to the hapten diphenylcyclopropenone (DPC). V usage is TRBV3-1 and J usage is TRBJ2-6; 8 positions match TRBD2. The DNA of the CDR3 is TGTGCCAGCAGCCCTGGACTAGCTGGTGGGGCCAACGTCCTGACTTTC. This encodes CASSPGLAGGANVLTF.